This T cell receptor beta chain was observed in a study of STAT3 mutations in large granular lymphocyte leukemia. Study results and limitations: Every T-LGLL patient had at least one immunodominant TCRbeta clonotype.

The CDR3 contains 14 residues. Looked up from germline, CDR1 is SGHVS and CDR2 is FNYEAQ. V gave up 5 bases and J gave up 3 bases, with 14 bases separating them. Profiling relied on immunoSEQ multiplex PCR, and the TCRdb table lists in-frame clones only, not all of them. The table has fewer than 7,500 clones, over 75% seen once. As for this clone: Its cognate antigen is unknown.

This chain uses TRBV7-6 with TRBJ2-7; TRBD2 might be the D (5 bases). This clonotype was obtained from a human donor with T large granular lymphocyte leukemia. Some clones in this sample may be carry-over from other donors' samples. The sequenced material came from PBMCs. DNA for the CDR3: TGTGCCAGCAGCCCGACGGACTCATACTACGAGCAGTACTTC. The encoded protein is CASSPTDSYYEQYF.